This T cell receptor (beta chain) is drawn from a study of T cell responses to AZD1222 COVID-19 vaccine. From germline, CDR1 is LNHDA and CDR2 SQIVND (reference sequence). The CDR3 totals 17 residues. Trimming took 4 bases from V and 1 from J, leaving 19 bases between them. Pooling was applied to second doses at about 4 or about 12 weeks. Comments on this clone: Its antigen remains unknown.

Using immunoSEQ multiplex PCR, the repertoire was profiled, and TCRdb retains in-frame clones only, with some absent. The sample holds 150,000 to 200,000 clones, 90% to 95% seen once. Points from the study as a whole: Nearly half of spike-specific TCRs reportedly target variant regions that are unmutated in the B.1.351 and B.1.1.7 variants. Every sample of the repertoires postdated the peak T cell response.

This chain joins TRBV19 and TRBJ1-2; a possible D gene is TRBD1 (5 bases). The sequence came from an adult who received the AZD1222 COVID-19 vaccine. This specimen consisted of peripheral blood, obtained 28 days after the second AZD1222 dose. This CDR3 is CASSTTGHLPINYGYTF. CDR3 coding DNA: TGTGCCAGTAGTACCACAGGACACCTCCCGATTAACTATGGCTACACCTTC.